The T cell receptor (beta chain) described here comes from a study of post-analysis software for immune sequencing data. The library was made from cDNA and included unique molecular identifiers. Each sample of about 0.9 to 11 million input T cells yielded 500,000 or so cDNA molecules, so each molecule approximated one T cell. In TCRdb, the PCR reads were re-called with MiXCR into one record per CDR3 protein. Counted here are 750,000 to 950,000 distinct CDR3 sequences, around 53% occurring once; the ten biggest clones make up approximately 4.4%. Turning to this clonotype: What it binds is unknown.

Study-wide findings and caveats: Higher frequency in patients than in controls was seen for several TRBV segments, with TRBV5-6, TRBV5-1 and TRBV20-1 among them. When the samples were clustered directly with F measure, those that had been prepared in the same batch showed strong co-clustering.

From germline, CDR1 is MNHEY and CDR2 SMNVEV (reference sequence). This CDR3 comprises 17 residues. Unmatched junction bases numbered 12, after V lost 4 bases and J lost 6 bases. The sequenced sample consisted of blood. This chain links TRBV27 with TRBJ2-1; 10 bases match TRBD2. This clonotype was sampled from a girl under 18 with multiple sclerosis. Here the CDR3 DNA reads TGTGCCAGCAGTTCAATACCGGGACTAGCGCGAACCAATGAGCAGTTCTTC. Residues: CASSSIPGLARTNEQFF.